The 13 T cell receptor beta chains listed next were all sequenced from one sample in a study of T cell repertoires in cytomegalovirus infection (dated by TCRdb to between 2018 and 2020). The treatment or condition label of this sample denotes: in vitro stimulation with specific CMV peptide epitopes to enrich CMV-specific T cells. The instrument was an Illumina HiSeq 1500. The public reads were reprocessed in TCRdb via fastp at Q25 and MiXCR, keeping in-frame beta chains. For every CDR3 protein sequence, its rows merge into one entry that carries the most common genes and DNA. This sample comprises 160,000 or so distinct CDR3 sequences, about 22% of them detected only once. Of the sample, under 30% falls within the top ten clones. No antigen has been assigned to these receptors. The sample in question was CD8+ T cells from cultured PBMCs, obtained from culture after CMV antigen stimulation. These receptor sequences come from a human donor in good health (CMV status not recorded). Some clones in this sample may be carry-over from other donors' samples.

This chain connects TRBV5-5 to TRBJ1-1, with 7 bases identical to TRBD1. Looked up from germline, CDR1 is SGHKS and CDR2 is YYEKEE (reference sequence). The ends lost 2 bases at V and 5 bases at J; junction bases unmatched: 9. The CDR3 consists of 15 residues. Here the CDR3 DNA reads TGTGCCAGCAGCTTTACAGGGGCCTCGGGAACTGAAGCTTTCTTT. Translating it yields CASSFTGASGTEAFF.

This clonotype was detected a few times. The rearrangement uses TRBV10-2 and TRBJ2-7, with D perhaps TRBD1 (5 bases). Germline assignment: CDR1 WSHSY and CDR2 SAAADI. The V gene lost 5 bases and the J gene lost 3 bases, with 14 bases spanning the gap. The CDR3 totals 14 residues. In DNA form, the CDR3 reads TGCGCCAGCAGTCCCAGGGAAGTGCTCTACGAGCAGTACTTC. Amino acids: CASSPREVLYEQYF.

The chain joins TRBV7-2 to TRBJ2-6, with no clear D. Trimming took 2 bases from V and 0 from J, leaving 8 bases between them. The CDR3 is 16 amino acids. CDR1 and CDR2 (germline): SGHTA, FQGNSA. The CDR3 DNA reads as TGTGCCAGCAGCTTATGGTCGGGCTCTGGGGCCAACGTCCTGACTTTC. As protein: CASSLWSGSGANVLTF.

In its sample, this clonotype was seen a few times. The rearrangement links TRBV7-8 to TRBJ2-2; the match to TRBD2 covers 11 bases. Germline trimming cut 6 bases from V and 0 bases from J; bases unmatched to any gene: 6. The CDR3 spans 17 residues. Germline lookup yields CDR1 SGHVS and CDR2 FQNEAQ. CDR3 DNA: TGTGCCAGCAGACCTAGCGGGGGGACTACGAACACCGGGGAGCTGTTTTTT. This encodes CASRPSGGTTNTGELFF.

This clonotype was seen only a few times. The CDR3 DNA reads TGCGCCAGCAGCCAAGATTTGGGGACGCAGGCTTTCTTT. This translates into CASSQDLGTQAFF. The chain links TRBV4-3 to TRBJ1-1; D possibly corresponds to TRBD1 (5 bases). V was cut by 0 bases and J by 11 bases, with 13 bases left in between. The germline CDR1 and CDR2 sequences are LGHNA and YSLEER. CDR3 length: 13 residues.

This clonotype was seen more than once but under ten times. This sequence joins TRBV7-2 and TRBJ2-7, with 10 nucleotides matching TRBD2. The CDR3 spans 20 residues. After removal of 2 bases from V and 3 bases from J, the junction contained 19 bases not matched to a gene. CDR1 and CDR2 (germline): SGHTA, FQGNSA. CDR3 coding DNA: TGTGCCAGCAGCTTACGCCCCCTTCTAGCGGGGGTCACCAATGGCTACGAGCAGTACTTC. Protein product: CASSLRPLLAGVTNGYEQYF.

This clonotype was seen more than once but under ten times. The chain employs TRBV20-1 and TRBJ2-7; 7 nucleotides line up with TRBD2. V was clipped by 0 bases and J by 4 bases; unmatched bases: 12. This CDR3 is built from 16 residues. Germline V gene data show CDR1 as DFQATT and CDR2 as SNEGSKA (reference sequence). The CDR3 reads CSARDLAAGRIYEQYF. The CDR3 DNA follows: TGCAGTGCTAGAGATCTAGCAGCGGGGCGAATTTACGAGCAGTACTTC.

This clonotype was counted a few times. This sequence joins TRBV12-3 or TRBV12-4 and TRBJ1-5, with D uncertain. The CDR3 is made up of 16 amino acids. Trimming shortened V by 6 bases and J by 1 base, and 16 bases separated the two germline ends. CDR3 residues: CASRVGSGRSNQPQHF. The CDR3 coding sequence is TGTGCCAGCAGGGTGGGGTCGGGGAGGAGCAATCAGCCCCAGCATTTT.

CDR3 bases: TGTGCCAGCAGCCGCCGGGACTCCCGTTACAATGAGCAGTTCTTC. Protein: CASSRRDSRYNEQFF. The rearrangement uses TRBV7-9 and TRBJ2-1; possible D gene TRBD2, 6 bases. The CDR3 runs 15 residues. The germline CDR1 and CDR2 sequences are SEHNR and FQNEAQ (reference sequence). V lost 5 bases, J lost 4 bases, and 15 bases lay in between.

This clonotype has a handful of counts. The J gene is TRBJ2-7, the V gene TRBV5-6; D is unclear. The CDR3 is 14 amino acids. Germline lookup yields CDR1 SGHDT and CDR2 YYEEEE. Trimming stripped 2 bases from V and 2 bases from J, with 11 bases between. CDR3 protein: CASSFGRPTYEQYF. The CDR3 bases are TGTGCCAGCAGCTTCGGCAGGCCTACCTACGAGCAGTACTTC.

V and J are TRBV7-8 and TRBJ1-2, with a tentative D call TRBD1 (5 bases). CDR3 length: 14 amino acids. V was pared by 5 bases and J by 4 bases, with 14 bases between. Per the germline V gene, CDR1 is SGHVS and CDR2 is FQNEAQ. This CDR3 is CASSPRVDRYGYTF. As DNA, the CDR3 is TGTGCCAGCAGCCCCAGGGTGGACCGCTATGGCTACACCTTC.

The chain recombines TRBV4-3 with TRBJ2-7, with D hard to call. The germline V gene encodes CDR1 LGHNA and CDR2 YSLEER. V was trimmed by 0 bases and J by 0 bases, leaving 6 bases between them. The length of the CDR3 is 14 residues. The CDR3 loop is CASSQDDNSYEQYF. CDR3 coding DNA: TGCGCCAGCAGCCAAGATGATAACTCCTACGAGCAGTACTTC.

J is TRBJ1-1 and V is TRBV4-1; tentative D call: TRBD1 (5 bases). CDR3 length: 14 amino acids. Deletions cut 0 bases from V and 7 bases from J, with 12 bases between. CDR1 MGHRA and CDR2 YSYEKL come from the germline V gene. This CDR3 is CASSQDRDYSEAFF. In nucleotides, the CDR3 is TGCGCCAGCAGCCAAGATCGGGACTACAGTGAAGCTTTCTTT.